The source of this TCR beta chain is a study of T-cell memory formation after mild COVID-19. On the study more broadly: Largely donor-specific sequence clusters came from a couple of donors.

In TCRdb, the 5' RACE reads were re-called with MiXCR into one record per CDR3 protein. The top ten clones hold 20% to 25% of a sample with under 350,000 distinct CDR3 sequences, 15% to 20% of them seen once. CDR3 size: 14 residues. Germline CDR1 reads MDHEN; CDR2 reads SYDVKM. The junction had 7 bases not matched to a gene; V was cut back by 6 bases and J by 3 bases. The TCR sequence derives from a man between 18 and 35 years old who had mild COVID-19 (a few samples of this study predate the infection). Cell type and time point are not known. This chain links TRBV28 with TRBJ2-7; 8 nucleotides match TRBD1. The sample consisted of PBMCs or a T cell subset sorted from them (not recorded which). CDR3 DNA: TGTGCCAGCAGCCTCAGACAGGGGCTCTACGAGCAGTACGTC. This encodes CASSLRQGLYEQYV.